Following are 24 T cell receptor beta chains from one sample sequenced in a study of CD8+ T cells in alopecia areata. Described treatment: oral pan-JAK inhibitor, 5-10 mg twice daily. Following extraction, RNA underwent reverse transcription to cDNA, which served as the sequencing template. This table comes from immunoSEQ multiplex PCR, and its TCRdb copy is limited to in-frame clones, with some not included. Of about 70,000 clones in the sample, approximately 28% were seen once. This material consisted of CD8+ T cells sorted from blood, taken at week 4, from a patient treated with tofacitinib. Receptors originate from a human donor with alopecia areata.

The CDR3 DNA follows: TGTGCTTCAGCCCCAGGGTACACTGAAGCTTTCTTT. This gives the protein CASAPGYTEAFF. This sequence joins TRBV6-6 and TRBJ1-1; D is perhaps TRBD1 (5 bases). Germline values: CDR1 MNHNY, CDR2 SVGAGI (reference sequence). This CDR3 is 12 amino acids long.

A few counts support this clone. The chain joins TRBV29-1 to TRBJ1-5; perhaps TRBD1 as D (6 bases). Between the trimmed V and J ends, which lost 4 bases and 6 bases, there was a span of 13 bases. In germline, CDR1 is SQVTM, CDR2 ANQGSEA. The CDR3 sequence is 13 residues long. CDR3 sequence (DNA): TGCAGCGTTGCGGGTCGAGGGGGTCAGCCCCAGCATTTT. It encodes CSVAGRGGQPQHF.

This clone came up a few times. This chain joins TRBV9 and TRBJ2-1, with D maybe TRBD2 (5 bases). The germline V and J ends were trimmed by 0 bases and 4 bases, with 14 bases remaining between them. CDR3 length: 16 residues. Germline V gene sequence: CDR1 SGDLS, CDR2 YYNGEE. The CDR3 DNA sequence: TGTGCCAGCAGCGTAGCGGGCGGGCAGTCGTACAATGAGCAGTTCTTC. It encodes CASSVAGGQSYNEQFF.

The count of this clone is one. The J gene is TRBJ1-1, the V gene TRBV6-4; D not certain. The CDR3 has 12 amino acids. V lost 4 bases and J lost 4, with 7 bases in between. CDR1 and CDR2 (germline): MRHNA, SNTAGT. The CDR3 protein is CASSAIGTEAFF. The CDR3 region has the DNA TGTGCCAGCAGTGCGATCGGCACTGAAGCTTTCTTT.

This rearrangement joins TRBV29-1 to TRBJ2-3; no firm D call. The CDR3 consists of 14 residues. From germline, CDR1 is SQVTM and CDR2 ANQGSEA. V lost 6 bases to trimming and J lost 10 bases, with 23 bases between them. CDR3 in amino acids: CSVPNPRWIMAQYF. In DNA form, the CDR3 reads TGCAGCGTCCCCAACCCCAGATGGATTATGGCGCAGTATTTT.

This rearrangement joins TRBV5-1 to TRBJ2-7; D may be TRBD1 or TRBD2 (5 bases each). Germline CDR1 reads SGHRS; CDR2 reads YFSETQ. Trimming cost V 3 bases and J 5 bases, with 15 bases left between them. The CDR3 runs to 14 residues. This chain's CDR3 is CASSSARGRDEQYF. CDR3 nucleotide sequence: TGCGCCAGCAGCTCCGCTCGGGGACGGGACGAGCAGTACTTC.

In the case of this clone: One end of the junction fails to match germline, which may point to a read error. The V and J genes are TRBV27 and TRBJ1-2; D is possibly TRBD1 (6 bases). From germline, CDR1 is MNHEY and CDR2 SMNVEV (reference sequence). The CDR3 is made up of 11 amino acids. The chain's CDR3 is CASSSQGYLNF. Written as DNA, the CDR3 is TGTGCCAGCAGTTCACAGGGTTATCTCAACTTC.

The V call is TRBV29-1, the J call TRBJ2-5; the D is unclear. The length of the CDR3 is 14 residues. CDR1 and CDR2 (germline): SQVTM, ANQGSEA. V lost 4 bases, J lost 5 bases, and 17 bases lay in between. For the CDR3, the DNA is TGCAGCGTTGTCCTCATACATGTACTGGAGACCCAGTACTTC. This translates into CSVVLIHVLETQYF.

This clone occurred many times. The CDR3 nucleotides are TGTGCCAGTAGTATAGGATTCGGGTTCGATGGCTACACCTTC. This encodes CASSIGFGFDGYTF. The genes are TRBV19 and TRBJ1-2; D gene ambiguous. The germline V and J ends were trimmed by 1 base and 6 bases, with 12 bases remaining between them. The length of the CDR3 is 14 residues. In germline, CDR1 is LNHDA, CDR2 SQIVND (reference sequence).

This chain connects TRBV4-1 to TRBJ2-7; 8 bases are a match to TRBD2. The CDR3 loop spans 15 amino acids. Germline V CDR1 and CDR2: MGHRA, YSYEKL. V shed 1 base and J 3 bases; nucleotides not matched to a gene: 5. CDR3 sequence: CASSQVGGRSYEQYF. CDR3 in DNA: TGCGCCAGCAGCCAAGTAGGCGGGAGGAGCTACGAGCAGTACTTC.

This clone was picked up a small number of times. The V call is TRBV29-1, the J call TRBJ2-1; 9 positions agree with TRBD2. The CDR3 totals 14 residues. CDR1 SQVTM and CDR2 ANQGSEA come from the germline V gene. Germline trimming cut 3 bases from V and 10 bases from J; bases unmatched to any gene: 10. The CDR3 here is CSVEAGLAGFEQFF. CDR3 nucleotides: TGCAGCGTTGAGGCCGGGCTAGCGGGATTCGAGCAGTTCTTC.

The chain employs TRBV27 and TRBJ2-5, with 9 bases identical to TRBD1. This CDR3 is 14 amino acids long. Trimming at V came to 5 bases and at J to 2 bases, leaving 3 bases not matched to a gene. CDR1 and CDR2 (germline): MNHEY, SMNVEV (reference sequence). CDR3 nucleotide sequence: TGTGCCAGCAGTGGGACAGGGAGACAAGAGACCCAGTACTTC. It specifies CASSGTGRQETQYF.

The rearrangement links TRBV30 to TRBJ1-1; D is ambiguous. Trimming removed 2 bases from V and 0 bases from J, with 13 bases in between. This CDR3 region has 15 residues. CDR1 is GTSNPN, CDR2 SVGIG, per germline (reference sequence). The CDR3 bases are TGTGCCTGGAGTCCCTGGAAGGGAATGAACACTGAAGCTTTCTTT. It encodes CAWSPWKGMNTEAFF.

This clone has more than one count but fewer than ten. The CDR3 is CASSQPGSYEQYF. The CDR3 DNA is TGTGCCAGCAGCCAACCTGGTTCCTACGAGCAGTACTTC. This rearrangement joins TRBV4-2 to TRBJ2-7; D not certain. V lost 2 bases and J lost 1, with 6 bases in between. CDR3 length equals 13 residues. CDR1 is LGHNA and CDR2 is YNFKEQ in the germline V gene.

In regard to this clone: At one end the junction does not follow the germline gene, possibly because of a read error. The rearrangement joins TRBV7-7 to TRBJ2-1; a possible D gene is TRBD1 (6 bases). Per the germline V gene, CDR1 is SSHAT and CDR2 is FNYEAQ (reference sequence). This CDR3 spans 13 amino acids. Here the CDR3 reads CASSFQGQDEQFF. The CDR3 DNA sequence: TGTGCTAGCAGTTTCCAGGGGCAGGATGAGCAGTTCTTC.

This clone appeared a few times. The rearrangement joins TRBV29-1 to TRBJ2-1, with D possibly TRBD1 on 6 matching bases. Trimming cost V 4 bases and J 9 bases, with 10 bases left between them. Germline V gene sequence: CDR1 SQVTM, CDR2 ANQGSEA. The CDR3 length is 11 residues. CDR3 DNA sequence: TGCAGCGTTGCCTGGGGGCCTGAGCAGTTCTTC. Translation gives CSVAWGPEQFF.

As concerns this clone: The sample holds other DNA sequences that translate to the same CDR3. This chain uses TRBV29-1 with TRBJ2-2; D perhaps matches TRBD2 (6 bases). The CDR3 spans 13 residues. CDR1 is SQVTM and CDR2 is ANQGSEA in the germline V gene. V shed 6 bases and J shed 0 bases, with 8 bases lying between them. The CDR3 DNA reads TGCAGCGTGGGACTTCCGAACACCGGGGAGCTGTTTTTT. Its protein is CSVGLPNTGELFF.

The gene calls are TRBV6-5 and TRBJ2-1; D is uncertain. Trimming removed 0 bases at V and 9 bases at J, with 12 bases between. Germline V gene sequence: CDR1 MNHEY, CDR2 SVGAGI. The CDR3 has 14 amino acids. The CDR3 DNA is TGTGCCAGCAGTTACTCGAACCAGCTAGTTGAGCAGTTCTTC. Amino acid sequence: CASSYSNQLVEQFF.

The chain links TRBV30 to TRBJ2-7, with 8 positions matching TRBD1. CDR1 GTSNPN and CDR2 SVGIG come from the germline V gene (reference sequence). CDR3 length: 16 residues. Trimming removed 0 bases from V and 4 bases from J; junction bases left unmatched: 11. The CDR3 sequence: CAWSVVSDRATYEQYF. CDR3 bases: TGTGCCTGGAGTGTAGTGTCGGACAGGGCCACGTACGAGCAGTACTTC.

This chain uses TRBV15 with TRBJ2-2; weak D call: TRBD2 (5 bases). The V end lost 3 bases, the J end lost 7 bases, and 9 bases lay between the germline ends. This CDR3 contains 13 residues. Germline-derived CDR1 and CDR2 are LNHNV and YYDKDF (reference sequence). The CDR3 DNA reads TGTGCCACCAGCAGTGTAGCGAGCGGGGAGCTGTTTTTT. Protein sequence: CATSSVASGELFF.

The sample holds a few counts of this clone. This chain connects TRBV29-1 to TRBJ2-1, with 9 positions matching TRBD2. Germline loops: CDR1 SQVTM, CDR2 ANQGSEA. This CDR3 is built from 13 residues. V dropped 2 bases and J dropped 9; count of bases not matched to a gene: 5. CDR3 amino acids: CSVERTSVGEQFF. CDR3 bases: TGCAGCGTTGAAAGGACTAGCGTTGGTGAGCAGTTCTTC.

Written as DNA, the CDR3 is TGCAGCGGGGGCAGGGGCCTAGCGGGTGCTTCCGGGGAGCTGTTTTTT. Encoded protein: CSGGRGLAGASGELFF. The gene calls are TRBV29-1 and TRBJ2-2, with 8 positions matching TRBD2. After removal of 7 bases from V and 6 bases from J, the junction contained 16 bases not matched to a gene. The CDR3 length is 16 residues. Looked up from germline, CDR1 is SQVTM and CDR2 is ANQGSEA.

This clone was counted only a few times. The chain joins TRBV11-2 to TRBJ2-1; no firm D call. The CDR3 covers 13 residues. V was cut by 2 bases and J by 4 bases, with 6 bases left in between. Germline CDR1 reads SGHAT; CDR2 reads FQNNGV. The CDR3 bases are TGTGCCAGCAGCTTATCCACTTACAATGAGCAGTTCTTC. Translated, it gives CASSLSTYNEQFF.

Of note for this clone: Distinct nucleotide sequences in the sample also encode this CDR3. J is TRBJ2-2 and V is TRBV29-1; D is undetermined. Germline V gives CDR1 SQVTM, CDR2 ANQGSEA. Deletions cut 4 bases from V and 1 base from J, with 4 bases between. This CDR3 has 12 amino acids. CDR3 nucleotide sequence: TGCAGCGTTGTCCGGAACACCGGGGAGCTGTTTTTT. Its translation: CSVVRNTGELFF.